The T cell receptor (beta chain) described here comes from a study of control samples from healthy donors and cancer patients. Produced via immunoSEQ multiplex PCR; TCRdb's table is partial and in-frame only. The sample consists of some 150,000 clones, approximately 94% of them appearing once. This CDR3 is 14 amino acids long. Germline values: CDR1 LGHDT, CDR2 YNNKEL (reference sequence). V gave up 8 bases and J gave up 0 bases, with 11 bases separating them. The receptor's source is a middle-aged man in good health. The J gene is TRBJ2-1, the V gene TRBV3-1 (or the pseudogene TRBV3-2); D may be TRBD2 (5 bases). Sequencing was carried out using blood. The CDR3 bases are TGTGCCAGCGGGAGAGAGGTCTCCTACAATGAGCAGTTCTTC. Its translation is CASGREVSYNEQFF.